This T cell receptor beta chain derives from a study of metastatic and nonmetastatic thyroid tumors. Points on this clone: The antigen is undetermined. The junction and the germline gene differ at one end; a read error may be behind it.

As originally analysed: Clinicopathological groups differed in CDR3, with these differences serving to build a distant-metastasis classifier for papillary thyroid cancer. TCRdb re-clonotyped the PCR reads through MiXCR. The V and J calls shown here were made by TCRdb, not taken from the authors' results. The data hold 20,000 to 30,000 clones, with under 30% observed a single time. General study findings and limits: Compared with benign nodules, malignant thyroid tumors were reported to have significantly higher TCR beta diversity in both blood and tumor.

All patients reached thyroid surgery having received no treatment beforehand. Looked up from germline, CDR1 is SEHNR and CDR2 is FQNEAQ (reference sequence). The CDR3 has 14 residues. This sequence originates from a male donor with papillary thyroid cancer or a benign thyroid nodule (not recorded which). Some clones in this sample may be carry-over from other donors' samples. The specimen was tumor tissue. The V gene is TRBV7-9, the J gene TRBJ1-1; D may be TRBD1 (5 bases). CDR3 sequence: CVSRAGTVNTEAFF. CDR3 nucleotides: TGTGTCAGCCGAGCAGGGACGGTGAACACTGAAGCTTTCTTT. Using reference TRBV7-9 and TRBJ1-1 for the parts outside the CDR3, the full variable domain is DTGVSQNPRHKITKRGQNVTFRCDPISEHNRLYWYRQTLGQGPEFLTYFQNEAQLEKSRLLSDRFSAERPKGSFSTLEIQRTEQGDSAMYLCVSRAGTVNTEAFFGQGTRLTVV.